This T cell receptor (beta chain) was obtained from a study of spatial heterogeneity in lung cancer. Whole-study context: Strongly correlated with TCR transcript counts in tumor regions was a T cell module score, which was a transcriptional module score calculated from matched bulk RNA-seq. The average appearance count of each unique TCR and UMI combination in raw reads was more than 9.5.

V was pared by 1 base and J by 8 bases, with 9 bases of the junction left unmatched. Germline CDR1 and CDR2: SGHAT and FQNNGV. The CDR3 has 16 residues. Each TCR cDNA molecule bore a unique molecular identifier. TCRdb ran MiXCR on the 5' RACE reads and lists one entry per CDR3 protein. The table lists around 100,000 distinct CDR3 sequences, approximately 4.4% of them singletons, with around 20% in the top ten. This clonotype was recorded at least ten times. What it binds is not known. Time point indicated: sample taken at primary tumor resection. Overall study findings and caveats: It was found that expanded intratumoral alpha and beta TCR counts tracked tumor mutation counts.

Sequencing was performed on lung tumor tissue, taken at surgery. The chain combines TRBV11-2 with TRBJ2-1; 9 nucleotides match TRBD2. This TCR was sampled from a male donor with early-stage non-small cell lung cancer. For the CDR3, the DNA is TGTGCCAGCAGCTTAGTAGCAGCGGGGGGCATCCATGAGCAGTTCTTC. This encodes CASSLVAAGGIHEQFF. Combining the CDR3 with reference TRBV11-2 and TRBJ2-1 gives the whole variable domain EAGVAQSPRYKIIEKRQSVAFWCNPISGHATLYWYQQILGQGPKLLIQFQNNGVVDDSQLPKDRFSAERLKGVDSTLKIQPAKLEDSAVYLCASSLVAAGGIHEQFFGPGTRLTVL.